Reported below is one T cell receptor beta chain. Its specificity is unknown. The entry originates in a study of neoadjuvant nivolumab and ipilimumab in lung cancer. For the study at large: Patients got nivolumab 3 mg/kg on days 1, 15 and 29; combination added ipilimumab 1 mg/kg day 1.

Measured with immunoSEQ multiplex PCR; TCRdb has only the in-frame clones, and not every one. The sample consists of roughly 13,000 clones, about two thirds of them appearing once. Study-level findings and limits: Blood richness before therapy tracked richness in tumors resected after neoadjuvant therapy.

This clonotype was obtained from an adult with non-small cell lung cancer. Sample: peripheral blood, taken after neoadjuvant nivolumab, alone or with ipilimumab, at or shortly before surgery.

The CDR3: CASSLGTVGQETQYF. The CDR3 DNA follows: TGCGCCAGCAGCTTGGGCACGGTGGGCCAAGAGACCCAGTACTTC. The chain recombines TRBV5-1 with TRBJ2-5; D unclear. Germline CDR1 SGHRS, CDR2 YFSETQ. The CDR3 sequence is 15 residues long. V was trimmed by 0 bases and J by 1 base, leaving 10 bases between them.